This T cell receptor beta chain was found in a study of CD8 T cells in ankylosing spondylitis. Notes on the study in general: Reported data indicate significant enrichment of disease-linked clones within matched ankylosing spondylitis synovial fluid. Seemingly characteristic of ankylosing spondylitis blood was a TCR beta motif consisting of roughly 8 highly homologous variants. Earlier literature documents some of the motif variants in reactive arthritis synovial fluid and blood.

Quantitative molecular-barcoded 5'-RACE generated the TCR beta libraries. TCRdb processed the 5' RACE reads anew with MiXCR; each CDR3 protein has one entry. The repertoire consists of 200,000 or so distinct CDR3 sequences, with 15% to 20% occurring once and the leading ten covering more than 3.5%. Germline V lookup: CDR1 MNHEY, CDR2 SMNVEV (reference sequence). V lost 0 bases to trimming and J lost 4 bases, with 8 bases between them. The CDR3 spans 14 residues. This clonotype was counted at least ten times. The antigen is not known. This rearrangement joins TRBV27 to TRBJ2-3; possibly TRBD2 for D (5 bases). Sequences were obtained from blood, either unsorted or a sorted T cell fraction (not recorded which). This receptor was identified in a male donor aged 5-30 years with ankylosing spondylitis or in good health (not recorded which). The CDR3 sequence: CASSLSRAADTQYF. CDR3 in DNA: TGTGCCAGCAGTTTATCGAGGGCGGCAGATACGCAGTATTTT.